A single sample gave rise to the 24 T cell receptor beta chains below, sequenced in a study of cytomegalovirus exposure and HLA in healthy donors. TCRdb keeps only in-frame clones here, not all; method: immunoSEQ multiplex PCR. Found here are about 150,000 clones, approximately 90% of them singletons; the top ten hold 0.55% to 0.8%. The specimen sequenced was PBMCs. Receptors originate from a man younger than 35 in good health and CMV-seronegative.

The chain has TRBV11-2 and TRBJ2-2; 11 bases are a match to TRBD1. The V gene's germline CDR1 is SGHAT and CDR2 FQNNGV. CDR3 length: 16 amino acids. V was clipped by 4 bases and J by 3 bases; unmatched bases: 4. The chain's CDR3 is CASSSDRGPDTGELFF. In DNA, the CDR3 is TGTGCCAGCAGCTCGGACAGGGGGCCTGACACCGGGGAGCTGTTTTTT.

The chain joins TRBV6-6 to TRBJ1-2; no definite D call. CDR1 is MNHNY and CDR2 is SVGAGI in the germline V gene (reference sequence). The V and J ends lost 4 bases and 8 bases respectively, with 23 bases between them. This CDR3 contains 16 residues. The CDR3 here is CASSFSSGFSIGGYTF. The DNA for the CDR3 is TGTGCCAGCAGTTTTAGCTCCGGCTTCAGCATCGGGGGCTACACCTTC.

The V gene is TRBV11-3, the J gene TRBJ1-3, with D maybe TRBD1 (5 bases). Germline CDR1 SGHNT, CDR2 YENEEA. The V end lost 5 bases, the J end lost 0 bases, and 17 bases lay between the germline ends. This CDR3 has 17 amino acids. The CDR3 region has the DNA TGTGCCAGCAGCCCAAGACAGACCAGGAGCTCTGGAAACACCATATATTTT. Protein product: CASSPRQTRSSGNTIYF.

This clone has a handful of counts. The chain employs TRBV10-3 and TRBJ2-3; 9 bases are a match to TRBD1. This CDR3 has 14 amino acids. Germline V gene lookup returns CDR1 ENHRY and CDR2 SYGVKD. Trimming cost V 9 bases and J 4 bases; bases outside gene matches: 8. CDR3 residues: CAIESTGGADTQYF. The DNA for the CDR3 is TGTGCCATTGAGTCCACAGGGGGCGCAGATACGCAGTATTTT.

The chain has TRBV27 and TRBJ2-1; D is perhaps TRBD2 (6 bases). The germline CDR1 and CDR2 sequences are MNHEY and SMNVEV (reference sequence). CDR3 size: 14 residues. The V end lost 8 bases, the J end lost 7 bases, and 18 bases lay between the germline ends. CDR3 loop: CASAPRLSGNEQFF. CDR3 DNA sequence: TGTGCCAGCGCCCCAAGATTGAGCGGGAATGAGCAGTTCTTC.

This sequence joins TRBV5-5 and TRBJ1-6; TRBD1 might be the D (5 bases). Trimming removed 0 bases from V and 11 bases from J, with 12 bases in between. The CDR3 length is 14 residues. Germline V gene sequence: CDR1 SGHKS, CDR2 YYEKEE (reference sequence). CDR3 loop: CASSLDQGRAPLHF. The CDR3 DNA is TGTGCCAGCAGCTTGGATCAGGGCCGGGCACCCCTCCACTTT.

The V call is TRBV6-5, the J call TRBJ1-1; possibly TRBD1 for D (6 bases). Germline-derived CDR1 and CDR2 are MNHEY and SVGAGI. The V end lost 5 bases, the J end lost 6 bases, and 16 bases lay between the germline ends. CDR3 length: 14 residues. In DNA form, the CDR3 reads TGTGCCAGCAGTCCATCTCAGGGGACCGCTGAAGCTTTCTTT. It yields the protein CASSPSQGTAEAFF.

In its sample, this clone was seen once. CDR3 DNA: TGTGCCAGCAGTTCCGGGACTAGCGGCTACGAGCAGTACTTC. It yields the protein CASSSGTSGYEQYF. The V gene is TRBV11-2, the J gene TRBJ2-7, with 11 bases matching TRBD2. J lost 3 bases, V lost 6 bases, and 4 bases had no gene match. The CDR3 is made up of 14 amino acids. Looked up from germline, CDR1 is SGHAT and CDR2 is FQNNGV.

The J gene is TRBJ1-1, the V gene TRBV5-3; a weak D match, TRBD1 (6 bases). TRBV5-3 is filed as an ORF, its function uncertain. Between the trimmed V and J ends, which lost 2 bases and 4 bases, there was a span of 21 bases. The CDR3 contains 17 residues. CDR3 protein: CARSLYQQHREGTEAFF. The CDR3 DNA follows: TGTGCCAGAAGCTTATATCAACAACACAGGGAGGGCACTGAAGCTTTCTTT.

The chain recombines TRBV18 with TRBJ1-4, with D unclear. The V end was cut by 2 bases, the J end by 4 bases, with 14 bases between. The CDR3 is 16 amino acids. Germline V lookup: CDR1 KGHSH, CDR2 LQKENI. CDR3 sequence: CASSPNPPRVNEKLFF. CDR3 in DNA: TGTGCCAGCTCACCAAATCCCCCGAGGGTTAATGAAAAACTGTTTTTT.

The rearrangement uses TRBV27 and TRBJ2-7; tentative D call: TRBD2 (6 bases). This CDR3 contains 14 residues. V was cut by 3 bases and J by 4 bases, with 13 bases left in between. The germline CDR1 and CDR2 sequences are MNHEY and SMNVEV (reference sequence). The CDR3 DNA follows: TGTGCCAGCAGTTTCAGCCAGGGAGGATACGAGCAGTACTTC. This translates into CASSFSQGGYEQYF.

The chain combines TRBV7-9 with TRBJ1-2; weak D call: TRBD1 (5 bases). Germline values: CDR1 SEHNR, CDR2 FQNEAQ (reference sequence). This CDR3 comprises 15 residues. V lost 4 bases and J 7 bases, leaving 19 bases between the germline ends. DNA for the CDR3: TGTGCCAGCAGCTCGAACTCGGGGGGAGCCGGTGGCTACACCTTC. This codes for CASSSNSGGAGGYTF.

The CDR3 is CASSLEDRGETQYF. The CDR3 bases are TGTGCCAGCAGCTTAGAGGATCGGGGAGAGACCCAGTACTTC. The rearrangement uses TRBV7-9 and TRBJ2-5, with D perhaps matching TRBD2 (5 bases). The CDR3 is made up of 14 amino acids. Germline V gene data show CDR1 as SEHNR and CDR2 as FQNEAQ (reference sequence). V shed 1 base and J shed 4 bases, with 10 bases lying between them.

This rearrangement joins TRBV29-1 to TRBJ1-3, with no clear D. Trimming removed 1 base from V and 2 bases from J, with 6 bases in between. Looked up from germline, CDR1 is SQVTM and CDR2 is ANQGSEA. This CDR3 is built from 13 residues. The CDR3 here is CSVEGRAGNTIYF. The DNA of the CDR3 is TGCAGCGTTGAAGGTCGGGCTGGAAACACCATATATTTT.

This clone was observed a few times. The chain links TRBV30 to TRBJ1-1; D is possibly TRBD1 (5 bases). V lost 4 bases, J lost 2 bases, and 11 bases lay in between. The CDR3 totals 13 residues. The germline V gene has CDR1 GTSNPN and CDR2 SVGIG (reference sequence). CDR3 in amino acids: CAWKVDKNTEAFF. The CDR3 nucleotides are TGTGCCTGGAAAGTGGACAAAAACACTGAAGCTTTCTTT.

The gene calls are TRBV6-1 and TRBJ1-4; 8 positions match TRBD1. Germline V lookup: CDR1 MNHNS, CDR2 SASEGT. The CDR3 totals 14 residues. V lost 7 bases to trimming and J lost 3 bases; unmatched junction nucleotides: 4. CDR3 coding DNA: TGTGCCAGCATGGACAGGGCCCCTAATGAAAAACTGTTTTTT. This translates into CASMDRAPNEKLFF.

This clone was found once. V and J are TRBV11-3 and TRBJ2-7, with TRBD1 matching over 7 bases. V shed 7 bases and J 8 bases; nucleotides not matched to a gene: 20. Germline-derived CDR1 and CDR2 are SGHNT and YENEEA. This CDR3 comprises 16 residues. The CDR3 loop reads CASTNWSRGPTAQQYV. The CDR3 bases are TGTGCCAGCACCAATTGGTCTAGGGGGCCTACAGCTCAGCAGTACGTC.

The count of this clone is one. V and J are TRBV6-5 and TRBJ1-6; 9 nucleotides line up with TRBD1. The CDR3 contains 15 residues. Per germline, CDR1 MNHEY and CDR2 SVGAGI. The V segment lost 6 bases and the J segment 7 bases; nucleotides outside the gene matches: 7. The CDR3 here is CASRAGQGRNSPLHF. DNA of the CDR3: TGTGCCAGCAGGGCGGGACAGGGCCGGAATTCACCCCTCCACTTT.

This sequence joins TRBV5-3 and TRBJ2-7; possibly TRBD1 for D (7 bases). TRBV5-3 is treated as an ORF (open reading frame) with a function not yet certain. V gave up 1 base and J gave up 3 bases, with 11 bases separating them. The CDR3 is 14 amino acids. The CDR3 sequence is CARSLPGGFYEQYF. Written as DNA, the CDR3 is TGTGCCAGAAGCTTGCCAGGGGGGTTCTACGAGCAGTACTTC.

The genes are TRBV9 and TRBJ1-1; D gene ambiguous. Trimming shortened V by 3 bases and J by 0 bases, and 6 bases separated the two germline ends. Germline CDR1 SGDLS, CDR2 YYNGEE. The CDR3 has 13 amino acids. CDR3 amino acids: CASSALMNTEAFF. The CDR3 nucleotides read TGTGCCAGCAGCGCACTAATGAACACTGAAGCTTTCTTT.

The chain recombines TRBV6-1 with TRBJ2-7; D not resolved. Per germline, CDR1 MNHNS and CDR2 SASEGT. CDR3 length: 13 residues. V gave up 7 bases and J gave up 3 bases, with 13 bases separating them. The CDR3: CASTGAVLYEQYF. DNA for the CDR3: TGTGCCAGCACGGGTGCGGTCCTCTACGAGCAGTACTTC.

This sequence joins TRBV7-2 and TRBJ2-3; 10 bases match TRBD2. Germline lookup yields CDR1 SGHTA and CDR2 FQGNSA. V gave up 1 base and J gave up 3 bases; unmatched junction bases: 7. There are 17 residues in the CDR3. This CDR3 reads CASSLEVLAGRTDTQYF. The CDR3 DNA sequence: TGTGCCAGCAGCTTAGAGGTACTAGCGGGGAGGACAGATACGCAGTATTTT. The full variable domain, its missing parts supplied by reference TRBV7-2 and TRBJ2-3, is GAGVSQSPSNKVTEKGKDVELRCDPISGHTALYWYRQSLGQGLEFLIYFQGNSAPDKSGLPSDRFSAERTGGSVSTLTIQRTQQEDSAVYLCASSLEVLAGRTDTQYFGPGTRLTVL.

The chain couples TRBV10-3 to TRBJ1-3; 9 bases map to TRBD1. The J segment lost 4 bases and the V segment lost 3 bases, leaving 4 bases of the junction unmatched. The CDR3 is 15 amino acids. Per germline, CDR1 ENHRY and CDR2 SYGVKD. CDR3 nucleotide sequence: TGTGCCATCAGTGATGGGACAGGGCCGGGAAACACCATATATTTT. Its protein is CAISDGTGPGNTIYF.

This clone appeared once. The rearrangement joins TRBV29-1 to TRBJ2-7, with TRBD1 matching 7 bases. The CDR3 is 13 amino acids. Germline V CDR1 and CDR2: SQVTM, ANQGSEA. The V segment lost 0 bases and the J segment 7 bases; nucleotides outside the gene matches: 6. For the CDR3, the DNA is TGCAGCGTTGAAGAGACAGGGACGAAGGAGCAGTACTTC. Protein: CSVEETGTKEQYF.